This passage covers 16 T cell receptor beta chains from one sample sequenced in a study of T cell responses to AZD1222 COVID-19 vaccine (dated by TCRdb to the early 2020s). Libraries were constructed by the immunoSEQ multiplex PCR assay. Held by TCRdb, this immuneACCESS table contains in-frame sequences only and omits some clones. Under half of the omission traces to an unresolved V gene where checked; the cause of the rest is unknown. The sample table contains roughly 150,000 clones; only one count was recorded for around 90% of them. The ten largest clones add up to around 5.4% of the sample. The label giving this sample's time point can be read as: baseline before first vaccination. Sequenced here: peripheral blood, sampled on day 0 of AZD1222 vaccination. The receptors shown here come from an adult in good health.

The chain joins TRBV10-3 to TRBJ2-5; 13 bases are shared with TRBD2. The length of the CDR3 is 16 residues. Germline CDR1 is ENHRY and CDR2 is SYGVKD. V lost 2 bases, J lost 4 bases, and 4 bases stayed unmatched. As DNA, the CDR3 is TGTGCCATCAGTGAGGGGACTAGCGGGAATCGAGAGACCCAGTACTTC. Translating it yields CAISEGTSGNRETQYF.

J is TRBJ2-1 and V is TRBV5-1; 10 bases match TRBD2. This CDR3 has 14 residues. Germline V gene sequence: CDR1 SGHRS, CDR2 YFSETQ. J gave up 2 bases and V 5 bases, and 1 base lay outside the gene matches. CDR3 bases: TGCGCCAGCAGGGGGACTAGCGCCTACAATGAGCAGTTCTTC. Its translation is CASRGTSAYNEQFF.

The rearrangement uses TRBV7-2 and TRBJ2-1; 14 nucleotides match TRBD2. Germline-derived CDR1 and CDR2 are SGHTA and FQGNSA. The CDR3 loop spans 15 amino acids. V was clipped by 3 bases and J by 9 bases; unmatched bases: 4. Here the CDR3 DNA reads TGTGCCAGCAGCTTCGGGACTAGCGGGAGAGGTGAGCAGTTCTTC. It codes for CASSFGTSGRGEQFF. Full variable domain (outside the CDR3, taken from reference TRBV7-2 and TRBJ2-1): GAGVSQSPSNKVTEKGKDVELRCDPISGHTALYWYRQSLGQGLEFLIYFQGNSAPDKSGLPSDRFSAERTGGSVSTLTIQRTQQEDSAVYLCASSFGTSGRGEQFFGPGTRLTVL.

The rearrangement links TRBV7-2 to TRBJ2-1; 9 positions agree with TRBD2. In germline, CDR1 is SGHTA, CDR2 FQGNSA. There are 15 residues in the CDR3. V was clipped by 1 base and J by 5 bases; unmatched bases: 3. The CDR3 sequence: CASSLVGTSNNEQFF. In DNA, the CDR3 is TGTGCCAGCAGCTTAGTTGGGACTAGCAACAATGAGCAGTTCTTC.

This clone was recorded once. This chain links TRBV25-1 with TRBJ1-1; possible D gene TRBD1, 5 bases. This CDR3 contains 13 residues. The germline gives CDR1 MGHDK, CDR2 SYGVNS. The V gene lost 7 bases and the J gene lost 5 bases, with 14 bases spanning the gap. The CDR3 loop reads CASTRAGGTEAFF. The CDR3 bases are TGTGCCAGCACCCGGGCGGGGGGTACTGAAGCTTTCTTT.

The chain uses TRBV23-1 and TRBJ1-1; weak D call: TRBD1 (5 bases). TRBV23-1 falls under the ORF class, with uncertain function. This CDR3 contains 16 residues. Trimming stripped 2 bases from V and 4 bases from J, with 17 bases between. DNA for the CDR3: TGCGCCAGCAGTCAACCTGGGGCGCCCCATGGCACTGAAGCTTTCTTT. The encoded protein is CASSQPGAPHGTEAFF.

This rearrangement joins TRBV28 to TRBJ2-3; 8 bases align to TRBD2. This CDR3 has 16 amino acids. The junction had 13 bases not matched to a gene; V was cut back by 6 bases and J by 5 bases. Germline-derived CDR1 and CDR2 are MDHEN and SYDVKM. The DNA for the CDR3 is TGTGCCAGCAGCCCCTGGGGAGCGGGAGTCGAAGATACGCAGTATTTT. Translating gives CASSPWGAGVEDTQYF.

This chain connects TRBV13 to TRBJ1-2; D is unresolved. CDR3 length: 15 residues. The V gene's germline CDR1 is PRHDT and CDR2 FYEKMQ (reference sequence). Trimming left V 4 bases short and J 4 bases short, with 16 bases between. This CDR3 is CASSSTGQRPYGYTF. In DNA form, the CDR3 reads TGTGCCAGCAGCTCAACCGGGCAGCGTCCCTATGGCTACACCTTC.

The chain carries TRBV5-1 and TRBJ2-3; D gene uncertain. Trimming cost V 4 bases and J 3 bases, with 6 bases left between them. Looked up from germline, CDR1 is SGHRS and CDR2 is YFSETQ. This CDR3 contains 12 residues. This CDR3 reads CASSLITDTQYF. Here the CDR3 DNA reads TGCGCCAGCAGCCTTATAACAGATACGCAGTATTTT.

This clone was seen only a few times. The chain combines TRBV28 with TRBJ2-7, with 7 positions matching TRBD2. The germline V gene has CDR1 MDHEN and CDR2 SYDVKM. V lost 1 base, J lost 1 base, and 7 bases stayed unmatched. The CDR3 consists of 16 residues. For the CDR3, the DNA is TGTGCCAGCAGTTTATCTTCGGGAGGTTCGTCCTACGAGCAGTACTTC. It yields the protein CASSLSSGGSSYEQYF.

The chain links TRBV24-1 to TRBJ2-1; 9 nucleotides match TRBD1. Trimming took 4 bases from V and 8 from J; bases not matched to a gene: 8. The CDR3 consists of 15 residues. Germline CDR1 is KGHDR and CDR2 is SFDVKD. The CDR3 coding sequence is TGTGCCACCAGTGACCCGGGACAGGGTACCGATGAGCAGTTCTTC. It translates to CATSDPGQGTDEQFF.

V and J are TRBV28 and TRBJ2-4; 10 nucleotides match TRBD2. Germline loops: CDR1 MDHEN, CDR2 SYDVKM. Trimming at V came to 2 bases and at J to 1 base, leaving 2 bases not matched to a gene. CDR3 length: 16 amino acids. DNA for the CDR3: TGTGCCAGCAGTTTAAGCGGGAGGGCCGCCAAAAACATTCAGTACTTC. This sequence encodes CASSLSGRAAKNIQYF. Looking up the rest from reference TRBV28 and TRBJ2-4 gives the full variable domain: DVKVTQSSRYLVKRTGEKVFLECVQDMDHENMFWYRQDPGLGLRLIYFSYDVKMKEKGDIPEGYSVSREKKERFSLILESASTNQTSMYLCASSLSGRAAKNIQYFGAGTRLSVL.

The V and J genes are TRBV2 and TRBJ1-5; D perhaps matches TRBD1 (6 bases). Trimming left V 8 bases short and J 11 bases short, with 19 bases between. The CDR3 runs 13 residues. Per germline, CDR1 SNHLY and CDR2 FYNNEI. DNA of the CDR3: TGTGCCAGCCAGGACAGCTTAGGGAGGGCCCAGCATTTT. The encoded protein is CASQDSLGRAQHF.

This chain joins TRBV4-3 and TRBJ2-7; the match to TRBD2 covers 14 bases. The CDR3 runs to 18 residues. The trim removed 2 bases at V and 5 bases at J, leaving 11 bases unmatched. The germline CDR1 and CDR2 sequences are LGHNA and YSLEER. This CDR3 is CASSQYPEGTSGSNEQYF. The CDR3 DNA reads TGCGCCAGCAGCCAATACCCCGAAGGGACTAGCGGGAGTAACGAGCAGTACTTC.

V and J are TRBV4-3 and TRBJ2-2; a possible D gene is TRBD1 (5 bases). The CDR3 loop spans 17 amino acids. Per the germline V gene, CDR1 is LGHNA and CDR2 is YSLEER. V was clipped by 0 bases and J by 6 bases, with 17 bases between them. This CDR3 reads CASSQDTGRVNAGELFF. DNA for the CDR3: TGCGCCAGCAGCCAAGATACAGGACGGGTTAACGCCGGGGAGCTGTTTTTT.

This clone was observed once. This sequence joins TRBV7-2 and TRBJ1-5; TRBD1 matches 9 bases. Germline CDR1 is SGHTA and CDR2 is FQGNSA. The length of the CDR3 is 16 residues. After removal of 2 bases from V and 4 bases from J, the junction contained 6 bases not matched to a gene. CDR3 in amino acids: CASSLRQGVGNQPQHF. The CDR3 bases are TGTGCCAGCAGCTTACGACAGGGGGTTGGGAATCAGCCCCAGCATTTT.